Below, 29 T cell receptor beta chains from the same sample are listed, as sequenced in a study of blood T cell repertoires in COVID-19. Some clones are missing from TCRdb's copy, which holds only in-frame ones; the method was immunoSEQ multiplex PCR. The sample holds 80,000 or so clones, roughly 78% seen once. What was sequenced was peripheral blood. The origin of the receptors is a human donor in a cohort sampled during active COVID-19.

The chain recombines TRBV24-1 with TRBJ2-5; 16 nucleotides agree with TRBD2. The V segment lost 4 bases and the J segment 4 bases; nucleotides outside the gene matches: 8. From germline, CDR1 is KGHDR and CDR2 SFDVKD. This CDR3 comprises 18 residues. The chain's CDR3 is CATSDPPGTSGGVETQYF. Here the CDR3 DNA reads TGTGCCACCAGTGACCCACCCGGGACTAGCGGGGGGGTAGAGACCCAGTACTTC.

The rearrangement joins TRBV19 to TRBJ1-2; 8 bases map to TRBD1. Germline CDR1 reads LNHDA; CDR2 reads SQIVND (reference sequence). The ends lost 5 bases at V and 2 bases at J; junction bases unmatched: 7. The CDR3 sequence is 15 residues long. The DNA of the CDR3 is TGTGCCAGTAGTGCCGGGACAGGCGGGAACTATGGCTACACCTTC. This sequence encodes CASSAGTGGNYGYTF.

CDR3 coding DNA: TGTGCCAGCAGCTTTGGAACAGGGCGTCAAGAGACCCAGTACTTC. It codes for CASSFGTGRQETQYF. This rearrangement joins TRBV5-8 to TRBJ2-5, with D perhaps TRBD1 (6 bases). The germline V gene has CDR1 SGHTS and CDR2 YDEGEE. The CDR3 runs 15 residues. The V gene lost 2 bases and the J gene lost 2 bases, with 13 bases spanning the gap.

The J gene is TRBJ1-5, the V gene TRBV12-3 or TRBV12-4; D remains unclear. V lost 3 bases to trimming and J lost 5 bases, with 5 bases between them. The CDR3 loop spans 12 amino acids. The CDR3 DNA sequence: TGTGCCAGCAGTTTCGGGGATCAGCCCCAGCATTTT. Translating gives CASSFGDQPQHF.

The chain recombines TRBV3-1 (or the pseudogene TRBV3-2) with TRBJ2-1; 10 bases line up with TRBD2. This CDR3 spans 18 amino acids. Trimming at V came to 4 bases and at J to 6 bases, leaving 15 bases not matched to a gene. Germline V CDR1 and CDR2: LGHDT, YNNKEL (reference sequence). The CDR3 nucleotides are TGTGCCAGCAGCCCCCAGGCGAGAGCGGGGGGGTTCAGCAATGAGCAGTTCTTC. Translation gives CASSPQARAGGFSNEQFF.

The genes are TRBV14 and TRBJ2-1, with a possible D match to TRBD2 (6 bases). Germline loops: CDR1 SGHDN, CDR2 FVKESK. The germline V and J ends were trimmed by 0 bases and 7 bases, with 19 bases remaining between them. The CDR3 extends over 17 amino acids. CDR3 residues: CASSQDTREGGVNEQFF. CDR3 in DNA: TGTGCCAGCAGCCAAGATACACGAGAAGGAGGGGTAAATGAGCAGTTCTTC.

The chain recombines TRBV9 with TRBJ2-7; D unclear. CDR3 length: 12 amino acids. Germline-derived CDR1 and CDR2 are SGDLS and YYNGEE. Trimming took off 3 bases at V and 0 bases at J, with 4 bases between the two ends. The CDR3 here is CASSGLSYEQYF. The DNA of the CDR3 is TGTGCCAGCAGCGGACTCTCCTACGAGCAGTACTTC.

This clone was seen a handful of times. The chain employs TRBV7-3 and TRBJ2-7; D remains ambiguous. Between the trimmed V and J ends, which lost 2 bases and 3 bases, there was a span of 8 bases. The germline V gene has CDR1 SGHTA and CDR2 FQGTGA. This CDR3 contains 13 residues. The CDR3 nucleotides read TGTGCCAGCAGCTTAGAGGCCGGCTACGAGCAGTACTTC. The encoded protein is CASSLEAGYEQYF.

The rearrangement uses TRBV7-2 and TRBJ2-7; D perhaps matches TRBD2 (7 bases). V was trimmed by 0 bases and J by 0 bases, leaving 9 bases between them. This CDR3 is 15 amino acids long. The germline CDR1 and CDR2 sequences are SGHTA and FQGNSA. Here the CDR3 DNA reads TGTGCCAGCAGCTTAGCGGCGGGGGCCTCCTACGAGCAGTACTTC. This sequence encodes CASSLAAGASYEQYF.

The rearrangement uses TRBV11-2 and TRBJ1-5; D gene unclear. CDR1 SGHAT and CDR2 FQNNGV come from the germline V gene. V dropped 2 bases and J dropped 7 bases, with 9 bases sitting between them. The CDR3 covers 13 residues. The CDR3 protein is CASSLSRNQPQHF. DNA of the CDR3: TGTGCCAGCAGCTTAAGCCGTAACCAGCCCCAGCATTTT.

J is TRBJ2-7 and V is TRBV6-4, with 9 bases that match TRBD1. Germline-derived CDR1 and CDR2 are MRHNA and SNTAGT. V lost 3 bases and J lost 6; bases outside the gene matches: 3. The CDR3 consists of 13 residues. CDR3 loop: CASSEGQGLEQYF. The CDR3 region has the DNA TGTGCCAGCAGTGAGGGACAGGGCCTCGAGCAGTACTTC.

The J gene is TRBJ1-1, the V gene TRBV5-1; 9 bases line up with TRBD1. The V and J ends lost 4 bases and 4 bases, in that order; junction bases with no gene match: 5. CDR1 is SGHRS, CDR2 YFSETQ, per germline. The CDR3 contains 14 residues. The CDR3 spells CASSGGQGTTEAFF. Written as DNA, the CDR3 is TGCGCCAGCAGCGGGGGACAGGGAACCACTGAAGCTTTCTTT.

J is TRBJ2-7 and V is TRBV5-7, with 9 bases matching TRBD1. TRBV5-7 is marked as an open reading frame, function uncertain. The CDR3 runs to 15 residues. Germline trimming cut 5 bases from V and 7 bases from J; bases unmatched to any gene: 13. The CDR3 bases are TGTGCCAGCAGTCTTAACCGGGACAGGGACTGGGAGCAGTACTTC. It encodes CASSLNRDRDWEQYF.

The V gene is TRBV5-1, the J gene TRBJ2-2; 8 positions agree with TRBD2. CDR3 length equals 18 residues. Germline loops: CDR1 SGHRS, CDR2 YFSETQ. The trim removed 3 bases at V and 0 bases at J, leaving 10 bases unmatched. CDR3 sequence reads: CASSSRWAGGPNTGELFF. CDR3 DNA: TGCGCCAGCAGCTCCAGGTGGGCGGGGGGACCGAACACCGGGGAGCTGTTTTTT.

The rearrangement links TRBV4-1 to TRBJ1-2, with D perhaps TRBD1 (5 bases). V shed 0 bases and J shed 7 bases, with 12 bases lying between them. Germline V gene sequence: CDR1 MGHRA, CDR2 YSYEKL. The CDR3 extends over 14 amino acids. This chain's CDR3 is CASSQERGVSGYTF. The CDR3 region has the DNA TGCGCCAGCAGCCAAGAACGGGGGGTCAGTGGCTACACCTTC.

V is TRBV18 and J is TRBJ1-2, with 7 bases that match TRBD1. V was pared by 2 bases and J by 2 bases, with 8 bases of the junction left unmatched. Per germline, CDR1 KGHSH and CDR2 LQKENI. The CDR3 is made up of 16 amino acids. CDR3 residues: CASSPTKDRENYGYTF. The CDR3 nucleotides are TGTGCCAGCTCACCAACGAAAGACAGGGAAAACTATGGCTACACCTTC.

As DNA, the CDR3 is TGCGCCAGCAGCTTAGGGGGCGCCGCGGGAAACACCATATATTTT. As protein: CASSLGGAAGNTIYF. The chain has TRBV5-1 and TRBJ1-3; 7 bases fit TRBD1. Trimming removed 2 bases from V and 4 bases from J; junction bases left unmatched: 6. Germline V gene sequence: CDR1 SGHRS, CDR2 YFSETQ. CDR3 length equals 15 residues.

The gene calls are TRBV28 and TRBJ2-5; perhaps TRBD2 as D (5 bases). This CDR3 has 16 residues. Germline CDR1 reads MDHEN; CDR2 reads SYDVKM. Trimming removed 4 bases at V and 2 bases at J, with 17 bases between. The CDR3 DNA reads TGTGCCAGCAGTTGGGGTCGAGGGTTTCGGCAAGAGACCCAGTACTTC. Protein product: CASSWGRGFRQETQYF.

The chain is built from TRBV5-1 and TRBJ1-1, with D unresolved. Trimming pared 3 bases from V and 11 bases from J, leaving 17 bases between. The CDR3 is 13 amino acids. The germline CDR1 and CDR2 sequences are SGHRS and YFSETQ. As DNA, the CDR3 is TGCGCCAGCAGCTCCGACGGACCCGCGGGGGCTTTCTTT. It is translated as CASSSDGPAGAFF.

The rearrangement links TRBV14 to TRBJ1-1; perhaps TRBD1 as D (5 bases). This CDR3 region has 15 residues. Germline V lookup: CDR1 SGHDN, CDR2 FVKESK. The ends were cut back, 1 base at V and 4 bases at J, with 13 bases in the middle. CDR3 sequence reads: CASSQVGHSTTEAFF. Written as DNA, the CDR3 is TGTGCCAGCAGCCAAGTGGGGCATAGTACCACTGAAGCTTTCTTT.

The CDR3: CASSLSSGTLNTEAFF. The CDR3 region has the DNA TGTGCCAGCAGTTTATCGTCCGGGACACTTAACACTGAAGCTTTCTTT. The rearrangement uses TRBV27 and TRBJ1-1, with D possibly matching TRBD1 (6 bases). V was trimmed by 0 bases and J by 2 bases, leaving 13 bases between them. The germline gives CDR1 MNHEY, CDR2 SMNVEV (reference sequence). The CDR3 contains 16 residues.

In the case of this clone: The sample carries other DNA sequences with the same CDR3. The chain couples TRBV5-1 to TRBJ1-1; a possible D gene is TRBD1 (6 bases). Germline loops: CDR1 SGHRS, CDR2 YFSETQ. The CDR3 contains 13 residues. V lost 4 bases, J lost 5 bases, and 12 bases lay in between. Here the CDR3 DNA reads TGCGCCAGCAGCCCGGGTCAGGGGACTGAAGCTTTCTTT. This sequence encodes CASSPGQGTEAFF.

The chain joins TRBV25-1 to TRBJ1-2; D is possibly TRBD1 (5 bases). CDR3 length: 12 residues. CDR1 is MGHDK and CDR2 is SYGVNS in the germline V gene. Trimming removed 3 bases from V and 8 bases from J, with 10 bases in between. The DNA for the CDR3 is TGTGCCAGCAGTGACGTTGGGGGGGGCTACACCTTC. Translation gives CASSDVGGGYTF.

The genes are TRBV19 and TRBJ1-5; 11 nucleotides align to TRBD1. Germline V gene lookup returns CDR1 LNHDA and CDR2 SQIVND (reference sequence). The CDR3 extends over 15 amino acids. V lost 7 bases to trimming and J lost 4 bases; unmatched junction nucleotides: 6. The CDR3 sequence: CASTRTGGGNQPQHF. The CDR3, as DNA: TGTGCCAGTACCAGGACAGGGGGCGGAAATCAGCCCCAGCATTTT.

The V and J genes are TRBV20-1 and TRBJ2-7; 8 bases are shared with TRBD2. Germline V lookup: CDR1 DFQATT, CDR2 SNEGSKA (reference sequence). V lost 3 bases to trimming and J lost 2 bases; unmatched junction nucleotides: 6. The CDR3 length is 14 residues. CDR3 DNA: TGCAGTGCTAGTCGGCGGGGGGCCACCTACGAGCAGTACTTC. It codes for CSASRRGATYEQYF.

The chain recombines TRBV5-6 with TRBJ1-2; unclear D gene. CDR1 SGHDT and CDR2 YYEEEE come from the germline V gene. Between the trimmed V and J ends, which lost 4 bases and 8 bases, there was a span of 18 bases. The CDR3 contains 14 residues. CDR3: CASSRFSSRGGYTF. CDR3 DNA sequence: TGTGCCAGCAGCCGCTTCTCATCCCGCGGAGGCTACACCTTC.

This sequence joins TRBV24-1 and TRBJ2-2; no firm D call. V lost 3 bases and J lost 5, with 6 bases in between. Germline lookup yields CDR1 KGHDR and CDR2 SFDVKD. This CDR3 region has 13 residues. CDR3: CATSDEVTGELFF. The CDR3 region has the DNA TGTGCCACCAGTGATGAGGTGACCGGGGAGCTGTTTTTT.

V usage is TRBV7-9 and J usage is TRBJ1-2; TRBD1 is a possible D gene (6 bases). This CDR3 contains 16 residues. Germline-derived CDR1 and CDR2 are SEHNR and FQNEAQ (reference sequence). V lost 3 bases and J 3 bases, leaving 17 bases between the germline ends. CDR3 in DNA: TGTGCCAGCAGCTTGGCTGGTGGGGACACTGACTATGGCTACACCTTC. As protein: CASSLAGGDTDYGYTF.

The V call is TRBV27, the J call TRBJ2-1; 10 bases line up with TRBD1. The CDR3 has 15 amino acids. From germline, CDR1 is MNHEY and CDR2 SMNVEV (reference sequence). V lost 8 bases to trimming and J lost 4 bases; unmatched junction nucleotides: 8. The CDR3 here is CASYSRDRGYNEQFF. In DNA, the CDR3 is TGTGCCAGCTACAGCCGGGACAGGGGATACAATGAGCAGTTCTTC.